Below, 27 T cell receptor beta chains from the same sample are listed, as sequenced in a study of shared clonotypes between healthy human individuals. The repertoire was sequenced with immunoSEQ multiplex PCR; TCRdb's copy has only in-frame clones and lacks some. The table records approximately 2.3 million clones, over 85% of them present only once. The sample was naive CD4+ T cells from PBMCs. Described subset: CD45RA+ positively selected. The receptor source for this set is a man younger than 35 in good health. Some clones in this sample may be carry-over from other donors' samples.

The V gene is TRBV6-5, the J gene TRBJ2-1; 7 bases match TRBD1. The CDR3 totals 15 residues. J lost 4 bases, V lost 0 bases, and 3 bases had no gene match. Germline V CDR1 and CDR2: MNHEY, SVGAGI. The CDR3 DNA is TGTGCCAGCAGTTACTCGATGGGACAGTACAATGAGCAGTTCTTC. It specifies CASSYSMGQYNEQFF.

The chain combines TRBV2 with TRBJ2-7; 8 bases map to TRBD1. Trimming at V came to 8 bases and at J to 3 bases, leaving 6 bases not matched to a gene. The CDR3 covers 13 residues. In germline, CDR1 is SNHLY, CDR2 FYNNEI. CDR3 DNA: TGTGCCAGCGGGACAGGACAGAACTACGAGCAGTACTTC. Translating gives CASGTGQNYEQYF.

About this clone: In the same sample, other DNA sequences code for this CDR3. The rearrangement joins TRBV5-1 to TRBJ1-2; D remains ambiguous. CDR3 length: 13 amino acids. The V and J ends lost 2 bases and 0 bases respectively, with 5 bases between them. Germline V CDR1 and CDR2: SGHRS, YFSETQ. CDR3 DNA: TGCGCCAGCAGCTTAACAGCTAACTATGGCTACACCTTC. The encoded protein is CASSLTANYGYTF.

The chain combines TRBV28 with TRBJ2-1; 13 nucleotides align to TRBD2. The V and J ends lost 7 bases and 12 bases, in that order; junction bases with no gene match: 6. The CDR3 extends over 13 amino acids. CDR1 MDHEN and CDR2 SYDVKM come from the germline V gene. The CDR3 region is CASTLRTSGGQFF. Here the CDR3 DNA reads TGTGCCAGCACCCTCCGGACTAGCGGGGGGCAGTTCTTC.

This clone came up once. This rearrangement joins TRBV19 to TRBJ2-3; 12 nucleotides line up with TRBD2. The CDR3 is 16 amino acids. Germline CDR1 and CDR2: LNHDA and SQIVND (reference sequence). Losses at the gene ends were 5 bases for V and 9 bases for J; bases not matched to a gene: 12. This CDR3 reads CASSPLAGGRFKTQYF. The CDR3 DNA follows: TGTGCCAGTAGTCCTCTAGCGGGAGGGCGGTTTAAAACGCAGTATTTT.

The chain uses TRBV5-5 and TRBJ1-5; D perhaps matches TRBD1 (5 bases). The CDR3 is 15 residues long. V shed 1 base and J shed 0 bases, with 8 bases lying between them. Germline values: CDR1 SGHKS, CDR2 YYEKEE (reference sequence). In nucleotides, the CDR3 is TGTGCCAGCAGCTTGCGACAGATTAGCAATCAGCCCCAGCATTTT. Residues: CASSLRQISNQPQHF.

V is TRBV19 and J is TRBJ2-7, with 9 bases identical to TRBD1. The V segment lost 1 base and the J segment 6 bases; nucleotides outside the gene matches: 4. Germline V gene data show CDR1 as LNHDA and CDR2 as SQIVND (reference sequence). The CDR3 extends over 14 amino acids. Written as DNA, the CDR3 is TGTGCCAGTAGTATAGGGACAGGGGAAGCCGAGCAGTACTTC. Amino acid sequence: CASSIGTGEAEQYF.

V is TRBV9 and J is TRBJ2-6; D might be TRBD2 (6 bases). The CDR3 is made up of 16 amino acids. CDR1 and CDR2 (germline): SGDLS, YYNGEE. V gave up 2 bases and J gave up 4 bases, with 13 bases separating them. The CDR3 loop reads CASSVSAGRGANVLTF. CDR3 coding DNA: TGTGCCAGCAGCGTTAGCGCGGGAAGAGGGGCCAACGTCCTGACTTTC.

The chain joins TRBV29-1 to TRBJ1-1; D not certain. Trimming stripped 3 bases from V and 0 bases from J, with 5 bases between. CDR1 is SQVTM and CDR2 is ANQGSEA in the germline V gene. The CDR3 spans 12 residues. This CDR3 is CSVDWVNTEAFF. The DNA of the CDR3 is TGCAGCGTTGACTGGGTGAACACTGAAGCTTTCTTT.

CDR3 DNA sequence: TGTGCCAGCAGTTCCCCACGACTAGCCTATGAGCAGTTCTTC. Protein sequence: CASSSPRLAYEQFF. The chain carries TRBV6-5 and TRBJ2-1, with 7 bases that match TRBD2. The CDR3 loop spans 14 amino acids. The V and J ends lost 4 bases and 8 bases, in that order; junction bases with no gene match: 8. Germline CDR1 MNHEY, CDR2 SVGAGI.

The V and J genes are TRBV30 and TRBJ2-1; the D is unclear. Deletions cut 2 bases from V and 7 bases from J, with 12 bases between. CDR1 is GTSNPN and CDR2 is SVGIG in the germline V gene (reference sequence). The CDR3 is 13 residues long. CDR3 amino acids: CAWSFGVGNEQFF. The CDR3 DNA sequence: TGTGCCTGGAGTTTCGGCGTGGGGAATGAGCAGTTCTTC.

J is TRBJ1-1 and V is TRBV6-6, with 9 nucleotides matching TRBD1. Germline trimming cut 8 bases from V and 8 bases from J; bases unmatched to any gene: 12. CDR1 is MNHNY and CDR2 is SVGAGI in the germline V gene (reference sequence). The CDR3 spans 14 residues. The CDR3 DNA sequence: TGTGCCAGCGGGCAACGGGACAGGGTTTCCGAAGCTTTCTTT. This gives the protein CASGQRDRVSEAFF.

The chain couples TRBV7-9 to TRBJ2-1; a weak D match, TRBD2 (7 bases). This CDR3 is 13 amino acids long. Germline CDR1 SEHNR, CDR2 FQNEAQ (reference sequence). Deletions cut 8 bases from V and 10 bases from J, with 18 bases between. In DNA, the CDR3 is TGTGCCAGCTGGGGGGGCGGGAGAATCGAGCAGTTCTTC. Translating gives CASWGGGRIEQFF.

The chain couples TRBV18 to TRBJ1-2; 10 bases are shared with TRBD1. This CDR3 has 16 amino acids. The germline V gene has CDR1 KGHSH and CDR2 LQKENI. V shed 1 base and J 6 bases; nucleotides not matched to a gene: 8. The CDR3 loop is CASSPRTGTGDDGYTF. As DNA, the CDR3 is TGTGCCAGCTCACCACGAACTGGGACAGGGGACGATGGCTACACCTTC.

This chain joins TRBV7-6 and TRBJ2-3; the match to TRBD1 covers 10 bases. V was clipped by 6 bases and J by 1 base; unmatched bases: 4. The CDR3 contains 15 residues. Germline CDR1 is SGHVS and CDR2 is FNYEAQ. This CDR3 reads CASRPGTGGTDTQYF. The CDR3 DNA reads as TGTGCCAGCAGACCCGGGACAGGGGGCACAGATACGCAGTATTTT.

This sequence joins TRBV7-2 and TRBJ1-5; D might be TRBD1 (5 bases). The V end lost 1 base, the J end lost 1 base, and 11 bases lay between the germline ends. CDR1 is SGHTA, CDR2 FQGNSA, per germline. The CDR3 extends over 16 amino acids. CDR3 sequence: CASSLVAGSSNQPQHF. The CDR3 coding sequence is TGTGCCAGCAGCTTAGTCGCAGGGAGCAGCAATCAGCCCCAGCATTTT.

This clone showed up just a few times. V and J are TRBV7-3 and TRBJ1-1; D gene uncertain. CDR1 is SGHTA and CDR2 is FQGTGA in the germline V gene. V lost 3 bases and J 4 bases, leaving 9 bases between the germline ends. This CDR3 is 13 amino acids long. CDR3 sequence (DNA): TGTGCCAGCAGCTTTTTGGATGGCACTGAAGCTTTCTTT. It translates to CASSFLDGTEAFF. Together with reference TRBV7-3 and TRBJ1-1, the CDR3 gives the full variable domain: GAGVSQTPSNKVTEKGKYVELRCDPISGHTALYWYRQSLGQGPEFLIYFQGTGAADDSGLPNDRFFAVRPEGSVSTLKIQRTERGDSAVYLCASSFLDGTEAFFGQGTRLTVV.

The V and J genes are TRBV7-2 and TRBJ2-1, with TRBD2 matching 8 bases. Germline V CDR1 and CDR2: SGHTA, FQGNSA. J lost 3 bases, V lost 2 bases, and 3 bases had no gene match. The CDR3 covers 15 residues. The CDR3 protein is CASSLSSGVYNEQFF. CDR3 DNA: TGTGCCAGCAGCTTAAGTAGCGGGGTCTACAATGAGCAGTTCTTC.

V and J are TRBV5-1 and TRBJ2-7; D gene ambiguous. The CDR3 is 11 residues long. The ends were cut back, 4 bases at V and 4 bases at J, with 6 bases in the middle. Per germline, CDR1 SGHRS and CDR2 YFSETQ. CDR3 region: CASSAEYEQYF. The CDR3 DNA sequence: TGCGCCAGCAGCGCAGAGTACGAGCAGTACTTC.

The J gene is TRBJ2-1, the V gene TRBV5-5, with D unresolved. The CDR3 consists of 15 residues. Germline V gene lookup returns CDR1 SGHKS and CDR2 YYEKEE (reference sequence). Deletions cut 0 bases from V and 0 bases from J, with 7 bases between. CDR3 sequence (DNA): TGTGCCAGCAGCTTGGTAAAGAGCTCCTACAATGAGCAGTTCTTC. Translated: CASSLVKSSYNEQFF.

The CDR3 sequence: CASSLGEGAVHGYTF. The CDR3, as DNA: TGCGCCAGCTCTCTCGGTGAGGGCGCAGTGCATGGCTACACCTTC. The V and J genes are TRBV5-1 and TRBJ1-2, with D uncertain. Trimming took 7 bases from V and 6 from J, leaving 22 bases between them. The germline V gene has CDR1 SGHRS and CDR2 YFSETQ. CDR3 length: 15 amino acids.

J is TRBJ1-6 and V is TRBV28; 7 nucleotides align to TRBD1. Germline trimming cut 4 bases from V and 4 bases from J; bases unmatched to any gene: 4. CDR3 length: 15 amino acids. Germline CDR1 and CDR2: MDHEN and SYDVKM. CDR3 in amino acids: CASSSGTAYNSPLHF. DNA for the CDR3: TGTGCCAGCAGTTCGGGGACAGCGTATAATTCACCCCTCCACTTT.

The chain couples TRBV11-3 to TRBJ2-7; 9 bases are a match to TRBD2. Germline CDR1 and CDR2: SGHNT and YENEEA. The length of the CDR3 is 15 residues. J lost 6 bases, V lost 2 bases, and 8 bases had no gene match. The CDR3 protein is CASSLRAGGPSEQYF. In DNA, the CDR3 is TGTGCCAGCAGCTTAAGGGCGGGAGGGCCCTCCGAGCAGTACTTC.

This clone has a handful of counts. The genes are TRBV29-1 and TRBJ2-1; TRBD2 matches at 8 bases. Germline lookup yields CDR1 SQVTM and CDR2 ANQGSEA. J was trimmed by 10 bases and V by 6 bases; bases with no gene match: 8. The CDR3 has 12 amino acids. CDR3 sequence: CSVVTSGTEQFF. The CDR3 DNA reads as TGCAGCGTCGTAACTAGCGGCACCGAGCAGTTCTTC.

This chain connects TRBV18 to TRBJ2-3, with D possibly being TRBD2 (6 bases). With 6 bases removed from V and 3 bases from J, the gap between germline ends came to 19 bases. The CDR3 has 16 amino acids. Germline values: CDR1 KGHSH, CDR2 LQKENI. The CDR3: CASSLLGSRGTDTQYF. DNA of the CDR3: TGTGCCAGCTCGCTCCTCGGGTCCCGGGGGACAGATACGCAGTATTTT.

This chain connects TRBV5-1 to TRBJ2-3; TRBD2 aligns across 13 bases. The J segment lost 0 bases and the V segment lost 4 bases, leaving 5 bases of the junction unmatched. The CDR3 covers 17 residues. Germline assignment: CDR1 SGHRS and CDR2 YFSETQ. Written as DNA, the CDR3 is TGCGCCAGCAGCCCAGGGACTAGCGGGGCTAGCACAGATACGCAGTATTTT. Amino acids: CASSPGTSGASTDTQYF.

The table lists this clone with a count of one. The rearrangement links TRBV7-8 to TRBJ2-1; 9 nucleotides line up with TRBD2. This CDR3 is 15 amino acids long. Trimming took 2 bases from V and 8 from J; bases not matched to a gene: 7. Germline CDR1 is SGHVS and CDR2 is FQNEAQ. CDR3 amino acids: CASSLRLAGYYEQFF. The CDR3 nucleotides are TGTGCCAGCAGCTTACGCCTAGCGGGATACTATGAGCAGTTCTTC. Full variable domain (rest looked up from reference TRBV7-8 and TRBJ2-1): GAGVSQSPRYKVAKRGQDVALRCDPISGHVSLFWYQQALGQGPEFLTYFQNEAQLDKSGLPSDRFFAERPEGSVSTLKIQRTQQEDSAVYLCASSLRLAGYYEQFFGPGTRLTVL.